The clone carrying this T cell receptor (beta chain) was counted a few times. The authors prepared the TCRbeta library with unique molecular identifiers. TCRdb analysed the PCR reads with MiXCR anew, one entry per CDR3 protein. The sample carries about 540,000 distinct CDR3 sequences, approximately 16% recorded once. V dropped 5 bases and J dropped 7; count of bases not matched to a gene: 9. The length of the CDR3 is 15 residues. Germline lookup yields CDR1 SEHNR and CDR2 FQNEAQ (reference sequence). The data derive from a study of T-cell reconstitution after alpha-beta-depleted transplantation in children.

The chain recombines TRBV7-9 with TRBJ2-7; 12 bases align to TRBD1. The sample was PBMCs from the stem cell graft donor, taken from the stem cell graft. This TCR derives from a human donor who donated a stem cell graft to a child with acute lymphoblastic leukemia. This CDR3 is CASSPPGQGAWEQYF. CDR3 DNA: TGTGCCAGCAGCCCTCCGGGACAGGGGGCTTGGGAGCAGTACTTC. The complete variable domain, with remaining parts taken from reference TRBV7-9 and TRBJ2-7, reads DTGVSQNPRHKITKRGQNVTFRCDPISEHNRLYWYRQTLGQGPEFLTYFQNEAQLEKSRLLSDRFSAERPKGSFSTLEIQRTEQGDSAMYLCASSPPGQGAWEQYFGPGTRLTVT.